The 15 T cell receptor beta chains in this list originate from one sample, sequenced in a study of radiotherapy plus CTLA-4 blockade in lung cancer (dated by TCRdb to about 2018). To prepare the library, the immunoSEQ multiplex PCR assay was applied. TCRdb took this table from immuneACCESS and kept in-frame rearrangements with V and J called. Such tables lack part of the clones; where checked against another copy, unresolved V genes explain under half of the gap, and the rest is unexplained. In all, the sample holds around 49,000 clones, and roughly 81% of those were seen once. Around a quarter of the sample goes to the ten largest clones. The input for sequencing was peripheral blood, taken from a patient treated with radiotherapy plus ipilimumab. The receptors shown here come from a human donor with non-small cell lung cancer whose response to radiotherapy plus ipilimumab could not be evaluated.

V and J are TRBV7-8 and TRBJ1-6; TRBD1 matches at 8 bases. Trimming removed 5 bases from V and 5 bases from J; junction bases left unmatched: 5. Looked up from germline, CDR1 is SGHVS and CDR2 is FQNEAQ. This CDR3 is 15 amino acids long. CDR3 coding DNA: TGTGCCAGCAGCCTGCAGGGACAGGATAATTCACCCCTCCACTTT. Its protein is CASSLQGQDNSPLHF.

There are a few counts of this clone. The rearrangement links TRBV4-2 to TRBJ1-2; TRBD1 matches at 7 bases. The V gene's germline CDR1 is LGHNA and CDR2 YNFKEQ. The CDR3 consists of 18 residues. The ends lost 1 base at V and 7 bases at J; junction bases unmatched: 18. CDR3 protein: CASSQAPPRDRSRSGYTF. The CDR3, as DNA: TGTGCCAGCAGCCAAGCCCCCCCCCGGGACAGATCGCGAAGTGGCTACACCTTC.

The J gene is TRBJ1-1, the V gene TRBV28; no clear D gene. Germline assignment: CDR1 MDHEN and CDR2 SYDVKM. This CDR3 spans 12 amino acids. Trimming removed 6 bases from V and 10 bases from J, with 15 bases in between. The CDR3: CASSPTGARAFF. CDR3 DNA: TGTGCCAGCAGCCCGACGGGAGCAAGAGCTTTCTTT.

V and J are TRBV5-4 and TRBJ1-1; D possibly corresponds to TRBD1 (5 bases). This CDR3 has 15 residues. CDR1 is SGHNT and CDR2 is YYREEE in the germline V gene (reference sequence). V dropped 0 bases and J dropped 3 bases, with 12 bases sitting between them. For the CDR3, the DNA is TGTGCCAGCAGCTTGGTCGCTGGGGCGTACACTGAAGCTTTCTTT. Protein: CASSLVAGAYTEAFF.

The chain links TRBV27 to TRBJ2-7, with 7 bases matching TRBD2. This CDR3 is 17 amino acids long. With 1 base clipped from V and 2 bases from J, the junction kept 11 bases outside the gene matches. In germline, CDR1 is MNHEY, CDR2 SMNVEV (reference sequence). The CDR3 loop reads CASSLFRGDLDTYEQYF. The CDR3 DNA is TGTGCCAGCAGTTTATTTCGGGGGGACTTGGATACCTACGAGCAGTACTTC.

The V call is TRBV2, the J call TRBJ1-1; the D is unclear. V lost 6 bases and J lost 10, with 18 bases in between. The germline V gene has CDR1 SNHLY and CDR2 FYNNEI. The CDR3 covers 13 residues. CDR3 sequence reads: CASSREGRVGAFF. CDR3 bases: TGTGCCAGCAGCCGGGAGGGTCGCGTTGGAGCTTTCTTT.

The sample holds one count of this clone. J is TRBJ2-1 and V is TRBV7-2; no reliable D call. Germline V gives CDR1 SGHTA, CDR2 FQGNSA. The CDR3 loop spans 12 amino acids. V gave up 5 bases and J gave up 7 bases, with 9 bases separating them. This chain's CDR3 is CASSPTGNEQFF. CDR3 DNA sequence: TGTGCCAGCAGCCCCACCGGGAATGAGCAGTTCTTC. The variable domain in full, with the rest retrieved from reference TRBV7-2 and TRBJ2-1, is GAGVSQSPSNKVTEKGKDVELRCDPISGHTALYWYRQSLGQGLEFLIYFQGNSAPDKSGLPSDRFSAERTGGSVSTLTIQRTQQEDSAVYLCASSPTGNEQFFGPGTRLTVL.

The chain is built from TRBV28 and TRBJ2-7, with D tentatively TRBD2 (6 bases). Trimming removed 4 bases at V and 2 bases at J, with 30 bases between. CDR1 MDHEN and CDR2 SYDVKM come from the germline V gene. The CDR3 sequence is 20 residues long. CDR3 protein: CASSWQRGATATRRTYEQYF. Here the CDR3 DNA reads TGTGCCAGCAGTTGGCAACGGGGAGCCACGGCGACTAGGAGGACCTACGAGCAGTACTTC.

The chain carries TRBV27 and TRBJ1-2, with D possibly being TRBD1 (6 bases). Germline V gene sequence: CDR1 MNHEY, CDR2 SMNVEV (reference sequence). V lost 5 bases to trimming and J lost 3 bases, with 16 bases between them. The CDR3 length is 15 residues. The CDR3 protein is CASSLRQEPYYGYTF. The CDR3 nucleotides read TGTGCCAGCAGTCTGCGACAGGAACCATACTATGGCTACACCTTC.

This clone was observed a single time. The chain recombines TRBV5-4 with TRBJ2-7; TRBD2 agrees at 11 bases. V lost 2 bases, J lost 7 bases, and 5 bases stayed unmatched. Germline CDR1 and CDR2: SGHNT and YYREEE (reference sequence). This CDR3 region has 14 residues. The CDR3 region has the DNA TGTGCCAGCAGCTTTAGCGGGAGGGCGGATGAGCAGTACTTC. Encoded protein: CASSFSGRADEQYF.

The DNA of the CDR3 is TGCGCCAGCAGCCAAGACAGGACAGGGTTTGGAAACACCATATATTTT. Translating gives CASSQDRTGFGNTIYF. The chain employs TRBV4-3 and TRBJ1-3; 8 bases are a match to TRBD1. Germline values: CDR1 LGHNA, CDR2 YSLEER. The trim removed 0 bases at V and 3 bases at J, leaving 4 bases unmatched. This CDR3 is 16 amino acids long.

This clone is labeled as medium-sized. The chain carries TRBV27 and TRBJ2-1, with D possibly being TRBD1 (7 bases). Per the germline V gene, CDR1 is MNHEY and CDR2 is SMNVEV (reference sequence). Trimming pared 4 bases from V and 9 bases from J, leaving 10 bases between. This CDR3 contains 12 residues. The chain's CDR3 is CASSSQGGEQFF. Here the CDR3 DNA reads TGTGCCAGCAGTTCTCAGGGGGGTGAGCAGTTCTTC.

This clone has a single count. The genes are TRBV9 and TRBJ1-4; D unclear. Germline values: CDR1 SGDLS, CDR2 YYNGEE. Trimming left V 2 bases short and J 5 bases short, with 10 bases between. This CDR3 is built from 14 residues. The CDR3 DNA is TGTGCCAGCAGCGTGTGGGAGGTAAATGAAAAACTGTTTTTT. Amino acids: CASSVWEVNEKLFF.

CDR3 sequence reads: CATSRGVEHEQFF. CDR3 coding DNA: TGTGCCACCAGCAGAGGTGTGGAGCATGAGCAGTTCTTC. The genes are TRBV15 and TRBJ2-1; D call uncertain. Trimming shortened V by 1 base and J by 8 bases, and 9 bases separated the two germline ends. The length of the CDR3 is 13 residues. Looked up from germline, CDR1 is LNHNV and CDR2 is YYDKDF (reference sequence).

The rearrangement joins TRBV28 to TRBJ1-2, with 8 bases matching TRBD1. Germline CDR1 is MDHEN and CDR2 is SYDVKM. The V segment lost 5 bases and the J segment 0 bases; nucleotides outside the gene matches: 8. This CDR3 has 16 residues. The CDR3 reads CASSPTGGLANYGYTF. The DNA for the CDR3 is TGTGCCAGCAGTCCTACAGGGGGGCTAGCTAACTATGGCTACACCTTC.